Listed below are T cell receptor beta chains from one sample, sequenced in a study of spatial heterogeneity in lung cancer. TCRdb reanalysed the 5' RACE reads using MiXCR and keeps one entry per CDR3 protein. The sample yields tens of thousands of distinct CDR3 sequences, roughly 4.5% seen once. Sequencing used PBMCs, obtained at surgery. These receptors all stem from a male donor with early-stage non-small cell lung cancer. Each CDR3 is given with its conserved first and last residue. The order of the fields is clone size, V gene, J gene, D gene, CDR3 DNA, CDR3 protein. The D gene is left open where the match is weak. Where a row states a size, it is once, few, many or the class of an expanded clone; other rows omit it.

>many|TRBV7-9|TRBJ1-5|.
TGTGCCAGCAGCCCCCACGGGACGGAAGAACAGCCCCAGCATTTT
CASSPHGTEEQPQHF
>many|TRBV3-1|TRBJ1-1|.
TGTGCCAGCAGCCAAGACATGAACACTGAAGCTTTCTTT
CASSQDMNTEAFF
>many|TRBV19|TRBJ2-2|.
TGTGCCACTCGAGTAGGAACAGGGAGGACCGGGGAGCTGTTTTTT
CATRVGTGRTGELFF
>many|TRBV6-5|TRBJ2-7|TRBD2
TGTGCCAGCAGTTACGCCAATAGCGGGCGACGGCAGTACTTC
CASSYANSGRRQYF
>many|TRBV19|TRBJ2-5|.
TGTGCCACCCTGGGGGAGACCCAGTACTTC
CATLGETQYF
>many|TRBV27|TRBJ2-7|.
TGTGCCAGCAGTTTATCCCCCAACTCCTACGAGCAGTACTTC
CASSLSPNSYEQYF
>.|TRBV3-1|TRBJ2-3|.
TGTGCCAGCAGCCAGCCGGGGTTGGGCACAGATACGCAGTATTTT
CASSQPGLGTDTQYF
>many|TRBV4-2|TRBJ1-1|TRBD1
TGTGCCAGCAGCCCTTACGGACAGGGATATGAAGCTTTCTTT
CASSPYGQGYEAFF
>many|TRBV4-1|TRBJ1-1|.
TGCGCCAGCAGCCGGTTTGAGCAGTTGGTGATGAACACTGAAGCTTTCTTT
CASSRFEQLVMNTEAFF
>medium-sized|TRBV15|TRBJ2-5|.
TGTGCCACCAGCCCCGAAAGACATGAGACCCAGTACTTC
CATSPERHETQYF
>many|TRBV5-5|TRBJ2-7|.
TGTGCCAGCAGCCGCTCCTACGAGCAGTACTTC
CASSRSYEQYF
>many|TRBV6-5|TRBJ2-2|TRBD2
TGTGCCAGTGAGGGAGCGGGGCGGGGCACCGGGGAGCTGTTTTTT
CASEGAGRGTGELFF
>many|TRBV12-3/TRBV12-4|TRBJ1-5|.
TGTGCCAGCACGGCGGCTACCTACAATCAGCCCCAGCATTTT
CASTAATYNQPQHF
>many|TRBV29-1|TRBJ2-7|.
TGCAGCGTTTTGTCCCCGGCAGAGAGCTCCTACGAGCAGTACTTC
CSVLSPAESSYEQYF
>.|TRBV27|TRBJ2-5|.
TGTGCCAGCCGAACAGGACGAGAGACCCAGTACTTC
CASRTGRETQYF
>many|TRBV6-6|TRBJ2-5|TRBD1
TGTGCCAGCAGCCTACGGGACAGCGGAGGAGAGACCCAGTACTTC
CASSLRDSGGETQYF
>many|TRBV5-1|TRBJ1-6|.
TGCGCCAGCAGGCCAGACAGTTATAATTCACCCCTCCACTTT
CASRPDSYNSPLHF
>once|TRBV2|TRBJ1-5|TRBD1
TGTGCCAGCTTAACCGGGACAGGGGCGATAAGGGGCAATCAGCCCCAGCATTTT
CASLTGTGAIRGNQPQHF
>many|TRBV7-2|TRBJ1-6|TRBD1
TGTGCCAGCAGCTTGGGACAGGGGGCACAATCACCCCTCCACTTT
CASSLGQGAQSPLHF
>many|TRBV24-1|TRBJ2-1|.
TGTGCCGCCCAGGGACATTTCAATGAGCAGTTCTTC
CAAQGHFNEQFF
>many|TRBV9|TRBJ1-1|.
TGTGCCAGCAGCGTAGGGGAAAGAATGAACACTGAAGCTTTCTTT
CASSVGERMNTEAFF
>many|TRBV6-1|TRBJ1-2|.
TGTGCCAGCAGTGGAGGTGGGGCAAACTATGGCTACACCTTC
CASSGGGANYGYTF
>.|TRBV20-1|TRBJ2-5|.
TGCAGTGCTAGAAAGGGACAAGAGACCCAGTACTTC
CSARKGQETQYF
>many|TRBV18|TRBJ2-3|.
TGTGCCAGCTCACCATGGCAGACATCAGATACGCAGTATTTT
CASSPWQTSDTQYF
>many|TRBV5-1|TRBJ2-5|TRBD2
TGCGCCAGCAGCTCCCAACCAGCGGGGGGAGAGACCCAGTACTTC
CASSSQPAGGETQYF